The clone carrying this TCR beta chain was observed once. This sample stems from a study of blood T cell repertoires in COVID-19. Study details: Collection of acute and convalescent COVID-19 samples took place in the United States, Italy and Spain.

Germline V gene lookup returns CDR1 SGHTA and CDR2 FQGNSA. V lost 6 bases, J lost 0 bases, and 8 bases lay in between. This CDR3 spans 13 amino acids. As handled by the study authors: Amplified reference gene primers provided the basis for estimating nucleated cell counts. Clones were read by immunoSEQ multiplex PCR, and TCRdb kept only the in-frame ones, dropping some. V and J calls and clone size are copied from that table; D and trimming were computed from the DNA. Of roughly 57,000 clones in the sample, around 87% were seen once. The J gene is TRBJ1-1, the V gene TRBV7-2; no reliable D call. The receptor's source is a man in his fifties or sixties with active or convalescent COVID-19. Sequenced input: peripheral blood. CDR3: CASRNIMNTEAFF. CDR3 DNA: TGTGCCAGCAGAAACATCATGAACACTGAAGCTTTCTTT.